These T cell receptor beta chains were read from a single sample in a study of blood T cell repertoires in COVID-19. Assay used: immunoSEQ multiplex PCR; TCRdb lists only in-frame clones, some missing. The data hold around 200,000 clones, with more than 75% observed a single time. The sample was peripheral blood. All receptors come from a man aged 18 to 30 with active or convalescent COVID-19. The CDR3 runs from the conserved cysteine through the conserved F or W. D genes are given only for firm matches. Not all rows give a size; the values are once, few, many and, for expanded clones, a class.

j_call,d_call,v_call,clone_size,cdr3_aa,cdr3_nt
TRBJ1-2,TRBD1,TRBV6-5,few,CASRRQGGHYGYTF,TGTGCCAGCAGGAGACAGGGGGGCCATTATGGCTACACCTTC
TRBJ2-5,TRBD1,TRBV5-1,-,CASSLTGGSETQYF,TGCGCCAGCAGCTTAACAGGGGGCTCTGAGACCCAGTACTTC
TRBJ2-7,TRBD2,TRBV15,-,CATESPRAGGQYEQYF,TGTGCCACCGAATCCCCAAGAGCGGGAGGGCAGTACGAGCAGTACTTC
TRBJ1-4,-,TRBV5-1,-,CASSDDGQNEKLFF,TGCGCCAGCAGCGACGATGGACAGAATGAAAAACTGTTTTTT
TRBJ1-6,-,TRBV2,few,CASSASQGWFSSPLHF,TGTGCCAGCAGTGCATCCCAGGGTTGGTTTAGTTCACCCCTCCACTTT
TRBJ2-6,TRBD1,TRBV11-2,-,CASESGQGVAGANVLTF,TGTGCCAGCGAATCGGGACAGGGGGTAGCTGGGGCCAACGTCCTGACTTTC
TRBJ1-1,-,TRBV2,-,CASRQEGYSEAFF,TGTGCCAGCAGACAGGAAGGATACTCTGAAGCTTTCTTT
TRBJ2-1,-,TRBV12-3/TRBV12-4,-,CANLQGNEQFF,TGTGCCAATCTACAGGGCAATGAGCAGTTCTTC
TRBJ2-4,TRBD2,TRBV24-1,few,CATLGGAKNIQYF,TGTGCCACCCTGGGGGGGGCCAAAAACATTCAGTACTTC
TRBJ1-2,-,TRBV2,few,CASSFKGDYGYTF,TGTGCCAGCAGTTTTAAGGGGGACTATGGCTACACCTTC
TRBJ1-1,-,TRBV28,-,CASSFRVTFF,TGTGCCAGCAGTTTTCGCGTAACTTTCTTT
TRBJ1-2,TRBD1,TRBV5-1,-,CASSLAGTGEYYGYTF,TGCGCCAGCAGCTTGGCCGGGACAGGGGAATATTATGGCTACACCTTC
TRBJ1-1,-,TRBV7-2,-,CASSLRGRWETEAFF,TGTGCCAGCAGCTTACGGGGGAGGTGGGAGACTGAAGCTTTCTTT
TRBJ1-1,-,TRBV4-2,-,CASSTPGVASTEAFF,TGTGCCAGCAGCACACCAGGGGTTGCGAGCACTGAAGCTTTCTTT
TRBJ2-1,TRBD2,TRBV7-6,-,CASRPLAGAVALEQFF,TGTGCCAGCAGGCCTCTAGCGGGAGCGGTCGCTCTTGAGCAGTTCTTC
TRBJ1-1,-,TRBV5-6,-,CASSFGESRAFF,TGTGCCAGCAGCTTCGGGGAATCACGGGCTTTCTTT
TRBJ2-5,-,TRBV18,-,CASSPLAIQETQYF,TGTGCCAGCTCACCCCTAGCGATCCAAGAGACCCAGTACTTC
TRBJ1-4,TRBD1,TRBV6-5,-,CASSLYRGYEKLFF,TGTGCCAGCAGTTTATACAGGGGGTACGAAAAACTGTTTTTT
TRBJ1-1,TRBD1,TRBV20-1,-,CSASSTGDTEAFF,TGCAGTGCTAGTTCTACAGGGGACACTGAAGCTTTCTTT
TRBJ1-4,TRBD1,TRBV29-1,once,CSFRDRQNEKLFF,TGCAGCTTCCGGGACAGGCAAAATGAAAAACTGTTTTTT
TRBJ1-2,-,TRBV28,-,CASTSGDYGYTF,TGTGCCAGCACCTCAGGGGACTATGGCTACACCTTC
TRBJ1-1,TRBD1,TRBV5-1,-,CASSWDAGGSVAFF,TGCGCCAGCAGCTGGGACGCAGGGGGCTCGGTAGCTTTCTTT
TRBJ1-5,-,TRBV3-1/TRBV3-2,-,CASGMGTSNQPQHF,TGTGCCAGCGGTATGGGGACATCGAACCAGCCCCAGCATTTT
TRBJ1-6,TRBD1,TRBV6-5,-,CASSDRDNSPLHF,TGTGCCAGCAGCGACAGGGATAATTCACCCCTCCACTTT
TRBJ2-1,TRBD2,TRBV7-9,-,CASSPVGLAGDNEQFF,TGTGCCAGCAGCCCAGTCGGACTAGCCGGCGACAATGAGCAGTTCTTC
TRBJ2-1,TRBD2,TRBV30,-,CAWSGVSGGSSYNEQFF,TGTGCCTGGAGTGGGGTTTCGGGCGGGAGCTCCTACAATGAGCAGTTCTTC
TRBJ2-1,-,TRBV7-2,-,CASSLESQGYNEQFF,TGTGCCAGCAGCTTAGAAAGCCAGGGGTACAATGAGCAGTTCTTC
TRBJ1-1,-,TRBV14,-,CASSQRRSEAFF,TGTGCCAGCAGCCAACGCAGGTCCGAAGCTTTCTTT
TRBJ2-1,-,TRBV19,-,CASRMSRGLWNEQFF,TGTGCCAGTAGAATGTCTCGTGGGCTATGGAATGAGCAGTTCTTC
TRBJ2-3,TRBD2,TRBV5-1,-,CASSFGTSGGPSTDTQYF,TGCGCCAGCAGCTTCGGGACTAGCGGGGGGCCAAGCACAGATACGCAGTATTTT
TRBJ2-1,TRBD1,TRBV2,-,CASSVSGQGRNEQFF,TGTGCCAGCAGTGTATCCGGACAGGGTAGGAATGAGCAGTTCTTC
TRBJ2-5,TRBD2,TRBV5-1,-,CASSLGTSGGAETQYF,TGCGCCAGCAGCTTGGGTACTAGCGGGGGGGCTGAGACCCAGTACTTC
TRBJ2-1,TRBD2,TRBV9,once,CASTSGTNYNEQFF,TGTGCCAGCACCTCCGGGACTAACTACAATGAGCAGTTCTTC
TRBJ2-1,TRBD2,TRBV6-5,once,CASRPTSGDNEQFF,TGTGCCAGCAGACCCACTAGCGGAGACAATGAGCAGTTCTTC
TRBJ2-7,TRBD2,TRBV4-3,-,CASSQIAGDEQYF,TGCGCCAGCAGCCAAATTGCGGGAGACGAGCAGTACTTC
TRBJ1-2,TRBD1,TRBV7-9,-,CASSSGTGAYGYTF,TGTGCCAGCAGTTCCGGGACAGGGGCTTATGGCTACACCTTC
TRBJ1-2,TRBD1,TRBV3-1/TRBV3-2,-,CASSRGQEYGYTF,TGTGCCAGCAGCCGGGGACAGGAATATGGCTACACCTTC
TRBJ2-5,TRBD2,TRBV30,-,CAWSILAGETQYF,TGTGCCTGGAGTATACTAGCGGGAGAGACCCAGTACTTC
TRBJ1-2,-,TRBV27,-,CASSIDQGNYGYTF,TGTGCCAGCAGCATTGATCAGGGGAATTATGGCTACACCTTC
TRBJ2-7,TRBD1,TRBV11-2,-,CASSPRTGTYEQYF,TGTGCCAGCAGCCCTCGGACAGGGACGTACGAGCAGTACTTC
TRBJ2-3,TRBD2,TRBV10-3,-,CAISEGLAGADTQYF,TGTGCCATCAGTGAGGGTCTAGCGGGAGCAGATACGCAGTATTTT
TRBJ2-5,-,TRBV7-2,-,CASSRFQETQYF,TGTGCCAGCAGCCGGTTTCAAGAGACCCAGTACTTC